This T cell receptor (beta chain) was recorded in a study of blood T cells in healthy people across ages (dated by TCRdb to between 2015 and 2016). Broadly, across the study: In model experiments, template switching captured roughly one uniquely barcoded TCR beta cDNA molecule for every two T cells. Using deep sequencing normalized with unique cDNA molecular identifiers, the study measured how TCR beta repertoire diversity changes with age. Donors were grouped into four age groups: young (average roughly 15 years), middle-aged (about 40), aged (around 56) and long-lived (less than 85). To avoid experimental bias, donors of different ages were spread randomly across the sequencing lanes. For two donors (one aged 18 to 29 and one aged 80 or older), the study analyzed two additional independent replicas of 1 million unique cDNA reads from the same blood draw. General conclusions and limits of the study: Compared with the aged group, more naive CD4+ T cells, fewer expanded clones and increased TCR diversity were shown by the long-lived group, suggesting age selection. Because profiling used bulk unsorted PBMCs, naive and antigen-experienced compartments could not be compared conclusively. Observed TCR beta diversity correlated strongly with the percentage of naive T cells measured by flow cytometry. Observed TCR beta diversity per million T cells fell roughly linearly with age, and a significant reduction was already apparent by age about 38. Because donor CMV infection status was unknown, age-related changes in expanded clonotypes were potentially confounded. Estimates of total diversity from one million sequenced T cells were regarded as lower bounds and underestimates.

A remark on this clonotype: It lacks a known antigen. No base qualities exist here, and no much larger clone lies one base off it.

The donors were roughly 39 Caucasian individuals from Russia, aged roughly 6 to 90 years, who were systemically healthy. Each donor gave about 9.2 milliliters of peripheral blood, drawn into EDTA-treated Vacutainer tubes. Ficoll-Paque density-gradient centrifugation was used to isolate PBMCs, with at least 6 million obtained per sample. Total RNA, at least 6 micrograms per sample, was extracted from PBMCs with Trizol reagent. Naive CD45RAhigh/CD27high T cell percentages were measured by flow cytometry on a PBMC aliquot from every donor. Ends trimmed: V by 1 base, J by 10 bases; bases unmatched to a gene: 17. The CDR3 spans 19 residues, from the cysteine through the phenylalanine. The retained sequence is limited to the CDR3, 57 bases, with the frame set at the first base. The germline V gene specifies SNHLY as CDR1 and FYNNEI as CDR2. Library creation used 5' RACE. Sequencing was carried out with an Illumina HiSeq 2500. A second roughly 6 to 12 cycle PCR used a sample-barcoded 5' primer and a J-beta primer mix. A template-switch 5' adaptor carrying 12 random nucleotides introduced a unique molecular identifier onto each TCR beta cDNA molecule. At least 2.5 million CDR3-containing paired-end reads were obtained from each sample. First-strand cDNA was synthesized from all RNA with the Mint cDNA synthesis kit, primed by a TRBC-specific oligonucleotide. After uracil-DNA glycosylase treatment, a first 18-cycle PCR used universal primers M1SS and BC2_uni_R on all cDNA. Under the source paper's analysis protocol: Normalization of each sample was performed by random selection of 1 million high-quality reads, each carrying a distinct molecular identifier. Reads with shared molecular identifiers were discarded instead of being binned into consensus sequences. MiTCR, set to a Q25 quality threshold and the strictest error-elimination algorithm, was used for CDR3 identification, clonotype clustering and error correction. Lower-bound total TCR beta diversity was estimated with a nonparametric unseen species model using Euler transformation. The public reads were reprocessed in TCRdb via fastp at Q25 and MiXCR, keeping in-frame beta chains. Entries that share a CDR3 protein sequence are merged under the most common genes and DNA. These V and J calls are TCRdb output, not the study's own analysis. In all, the sample holds over a million distinct CDR3 sequences, and 40% to 45% of those were seen once. The ten largest clones capture about 4% of the sample.

The receptor chain draws on TRBV2 and TRBJ2-1, with 12 bases matching TRBD2. The source of this sequence is a woman in her late teens or twenties in good health. Sequencing was performed on blood. The sequence in DNA is TGTGCCAGCAGTGAAGAGGGACCCCTGACTAGCGGGGGTTCCAGGGAGCAGTTCTTC. This gives the protein CASSEEGPLTSGGSREQFF. With all but the CDR3 taken from the reference TRBV2 and TRBJ2-1 genes, the full variable domain is: EPEVTQTPSHQVTQMGQEVILRCVPISNHLYFYWYRQILGQKVEFLVSFYNNEISEKSEIFDDQFSVERPDGSNFTLKIRSTKLEDSAMYFCASSEEGPLTSGGSREQFFGPGTRLTVL.